This T cell receptor (beta chain) was found in a study of T cell responses to AZD1222 COVID-19 vaccine. General observations from the study: Baseline seropositivity characterized only six AZD1222 recipients. Unmutated variant regions are reportedly targeted by nearly half of spike-specific TCRs.

This clone was seen just once. The antigen is not known. Generated by immunoSEQ multiplex PCR, the TCRdb table keeps only in-frame clones and is missing some. The table lists 100,000 to 130,000 clones, 75% to 95% of them singletons. Specimen: peripheral blood, collected 28 days after the second AZD1222 dose. The TCR comes from an adult who received the AZD1222 COVID-19 vaccine.

As DNA, the CDR3 is TGTGCCAGCAGCCCAACACCCAGACCCCTTAGCCGGCAAAACATTCAGTACTTC. It translates to CASSPTPRPLSRQNIQYF. The V gene is TRBV7-2, the J gene TRBJ2-4; no clear D. The germline gives CDR1 SGHTA, CDR2 FQGNSA. V was shortened by 5 bases and J by 5 bases, with 25 bases between the two germline ends. The CDR3 totals 18 residues. The full variable domain, with the rest looked up from reference TRBV7-2 and TRBJ2-4, is GAGVSQSPSNKVTEKGKDVELRCDPISGHTALYWYRQSLGQGLEFLIYFQGNSAPDKSGLPSDRFSAERTGGSVSTLTIQRTQQEDSAVYLCASSPTPRPLSRQNIQYFGAGTRLSVL.